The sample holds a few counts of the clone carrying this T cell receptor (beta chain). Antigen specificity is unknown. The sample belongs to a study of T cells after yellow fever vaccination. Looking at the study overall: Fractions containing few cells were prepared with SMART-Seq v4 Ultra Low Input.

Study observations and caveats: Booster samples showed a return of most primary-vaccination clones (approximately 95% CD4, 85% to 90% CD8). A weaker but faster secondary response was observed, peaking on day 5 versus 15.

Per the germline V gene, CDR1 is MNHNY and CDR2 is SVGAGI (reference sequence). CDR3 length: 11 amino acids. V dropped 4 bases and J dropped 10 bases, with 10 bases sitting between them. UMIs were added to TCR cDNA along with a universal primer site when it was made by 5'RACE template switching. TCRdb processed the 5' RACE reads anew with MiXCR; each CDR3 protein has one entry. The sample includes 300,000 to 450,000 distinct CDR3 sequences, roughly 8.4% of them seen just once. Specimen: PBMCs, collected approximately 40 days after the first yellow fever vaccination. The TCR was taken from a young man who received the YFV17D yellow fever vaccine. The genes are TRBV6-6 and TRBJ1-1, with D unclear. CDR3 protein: CASSSSDAAFF. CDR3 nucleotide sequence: TGTGCCAGCAGTTCCTCCGACGCAGCTTTCTTT.